Described below is a single T cell receptor (beta chain) sequence and its context. Its matching antigen is unknown. TCRdb re-called the RT-PCR reads with MiXCR, one entry per CDR3 protein. Seen here are about 160,000 distinct CDR3 sequences, around 10% observed once, and the top ten hold roughly 40%. The sample is drawn from a study of response to subunit inactivated influenza vaccine. General observations from the study: The authors suggested that few new T cells are recruited per seasonal influenza vaccination.

Germline trimming cut 6 bases from V and 2 bases from J; bases unmatched to any gene: 14. Germline V gene sequence: CDR1 KGHSH, CDR2 LQKENI. The CDR3 runs 17 residues. Here the sequenced sample was CD8+ T cells sorted from PBMCs, taken 23 months after vaccination. The clonotype originates from a man aged 50 to 69 who received an inactivated influenza vaccine. The J gene is TRBJ1-2, the V gene TRBV18; TRBD1 aligns across 8 bases. The chain's CDR3 is CASSPNPTGDTNYGYTF. CDR3 in DNA: TGTGCCAGCTCCCCCAATCCGACAGGGGACACGAACTATGGCTACACCTTC.